Below are 22 T cell receptor beta chains sequenced from a single sample in a study of CD8 T cells in Susac syndrome. When the RNA was reverse transcribed, random hexamers were used with an input of about 0.45 to 1 ug. MiXCR was run by TCRdb on the immunoSEQ multiplex PCR reads, yielding one entry per CDR3 protein. The sample contains under 300,000 distinct CDR3 sequences, 90% to 97% of which appear only once. Sequencing used CD4+ T cells from PBMCs. The receptors originated from a human donor with Susac syndrome.

The DNA of the CDR3 is TGTGCCAGCAGCTTAGTTGGAGGGGGCCATGAGACCCAGTACTTC. It encodes CASSLVGGGHETQYF. The V call is TRBV11-2, the J call TRBJ2-5, with D perhaps matching TRBD1 (7 bases). V dropped 1 base and J dropped 5 bases, with 14 bases sitting between them. CDR1 is SGHAT and CDR2 is FQNNGV in the germline V gene. This CDR3 comprises 15 residues.

This rearrangement joins TRBV27 to TRBJ2-5; TRBD1 aligns across 8 bases. The germline V gene encodes CDR1 MNHEY and CDR2 SMNVEV (reference sequence). V shed 4 bases, J shed 5 bases, and the junction held 9 bases outside the gene matches. This CDR3 is built from 15 residues. CDR3 bases: TGTGCCAGCAGTTCCTACAGGGGGAAGAAGGAGACCCAGTACTTC. It translates to CASSSYRGKKETQYF.

The rearrangement joins TRBV20-1 to TRBJ2-5; D is undetermined. This CDR3 contains 13 residues. Trimming left V 4 bases short and J 0 bases short, with 9 bases between. Germline CDR1 DFQATT, CDR2 SNEGSKA (reference sequence). The CDR3 nucleotides are TGCAGTGCTACCGCGGAAAACCAAGAGACCCAGTACTTC. Its protein product is CSATAENQETQYF.

The genes are TRBV23-1 and TRBJ2-7; either TRBD1 or TRBD2 may supply D (5 bases each). TRBV23-1 is given ORF status, its function remaining uncertain. The V and J ends lost 0 bases and 5 bases respectively, with 17 bases between them. This CDR3 region has 16 residues. The CDR3, as DNA: TGCGCCAGCAGTCAATCCGGCAAGGGGCCGACTAACGAGCAGTACTTC. Translation: CASSQSGKGPTNEQYF.

J is TRBJ2-7 and V is TRBV3-1; D perhaps matches TRBD2 (5 bases). Trimming took 0 bases from V and 7 from J, leaving 13 bases between them. The CDR3 length is 14 residues. In germline, CDR1 is LGHDT, CDR2 YNNKEL (reference sequence). DNA of the CDR3: TGTGCCAGCAGCCAAGAAGGCGGGCCGGCAGAGCAGTACTTC. Protein sequence: CASSQEGGPAEQYF.

This clonotype was detected once. The CDR3 is CAWKKGLNTEAFF. DNA for the CDR3: TGTGCCTGGAAGAAAGGGCTGAACACTGAAGCTTTCTTT. The chain recombines TRBV30 with TRBJ1-1; D not resolved. The CDR3 covers 13 residues. CDR1 GTSNPN and CDR2 SVGIG come from the germline V gene (reference sequence). Trimming pared 4 bases from V and 0 bases from J, leaving 9 bases between. The entire variable domain, with the rest obtained from reference TRBV30 and TRBJ1-1, is as follows: SQTIHQWPATLVQPVGSPLSLECTVEGTSNPNLYWYRQAAGRGLQLLFYSVGIGQISSEVPQNLSASRPQDRQFILSSKKLLLSDSGFYLCAWKKGLNTEAFFGQGTRLTVV.

This chain connects TRBV6-5 to TRBJ2-2, with D perhaps TRBD1 (5 bases). This CDR3 spans 14 amino acids. The V and J ends lost 7 bases and 8 bases respectively, with 17 bases between them. The germline V gene encodes CDR1 MNHEY and CDR2 SVGAGI. In nucleotides, the CDR3 is TGTGCCAGCATCCCCGACAGCACAACGGGGGAGCTGTTTTTT. Protein: CASIPDSTTGELFF.

This chain uses TRBV5-1 with TRBJ2-1; TRBD1 matches 7 bases. CDR1 SGHRS and CDR2 YFSETQ come from the germline V gene. The CDR3 is 14 residues long. Trimming took 7 bases from V and 3 from J; bases not matched to a gene: 7. CDR3 loop: CASSVTGDYNEQFF. DNA for the CDR3: TGCGCCAGCTCCGTAACAGGGGACTACAATGAGCAGTTCTTC.

This chain joins TRBV20-1 and TRBJ2-3; unclear D gene. CDR1 is DFQATT and CDR2 is SNEGSKA in the germline V gene (reference sequence). The ends were cut back, 3 bases at V and 2 bases at J, with 12 bases in the middle. The CDR3 consists of 14 residues. CDR3 sequence: CSASRPGTTDTQYF. Here the CDR3 DNA reads TGCAGTGCTAGCAGGCCAGGTACCACAGATACGCAGTATTTT.

The rearrangement joins TRBV29-1 to TRBJ2-1, with 16 bases that match TRBD2. The CDR3 loop spans 18 amino acids. J gave up 8 bases and V 0 bases, and 10 bases lay outside the gene matches. Germline V gene lookup returns CDR1 SQVTM and CDR2 ANQGSEA. CDR3 protein: CSVEDWPGLAGGPDEQFF. The CDR3 bases are TGCAGCGTTGAAGATTGGCCGGGACTAGCGGGAGGGCCCGATGAGCAGTTCTTC.

The chain has TRBV3-1 and TRBJ2-7, with TRBD2 as a possible D gene (5 bases). Trimming took 3 bases from V and 4 from J, leaving 10 bases between them. Germline V gene data show CDR1 as LGHDT and CDR2 as YNNKEL (reference sequence). This CDR3 spans 13 amino acids. The DNA of the CDR3 is TGTGCCAGCAGCCAGTCACCGGGGTACGAGCAGTACTTC. This gives the protein CASSQSPGYEQYF.

CDR3 in amino acids: CSASGRRNTEAFF. For the CDR3, the DNA is TGCAGTGCTAGTGGAAGGAGGAACACTGAAGCTTTCTTT. This chain links TRBV20-1 with TRBJ1-1; the D is unclear. Between the trimmed V and J ends, which lost 3 bases and 1 base, there was a span of 9 bases. The CDR3 loop spans 13 amino acids. CDR1 is DFQATT and CDR2 is SNEGSKA in the germline V gene (reference sequence).

The chain carries TRBV11-1 and TRBJ2-3; either TRBD1 or TRBD2 may fit D (5 bases each). This CDR3 is built from 17 residues. Deletions cut 1 base from V and 6 bases from J, with 20 bases between. The germline CDR1 and CDR2 sequences are SGHAT and FQDESV (reference sequence). The DNA for the CDR3 is TGTGCCAGCAGCTTAGGGACTTCAGGGAATCCCTGGGATACGCAGTATTTT. Protein sequence: CASSLGTSGNPWDTQYF.

The rearrangement links TRBV7-2 to TRBJ1-2; D might be TRBD1 (5 bases). The CDR3 covers 14 residues. CDR1 SGHTA and CDR2 FQGNSA come from the germline V gene. Trimming pared 5 bases from V and 4 bases from J, leaving 14 bases between. CDR3 region: CASSRGRGAYGYTF. The CDR3 coding sequence is TGTGCCAGCAGCAGGGGTAGAGGGGCCTATGGCTACACCTTC.

The chain couples TRBV28 to TRBJ2-7; D remains ambiguous. Germline CDR1 and CDR2: MDHEN and SYDVKM. V lost 5 bases, J lost 3 bases, and 5 bases lay in between. This CDR3 spans 11 amino acids. CDR3 bases: TGTGCCAGCAGTAACGTCTACGAGCAGTACTTC. Translating it yields CASSNVYEQYF.

The chain has TRBV25-1 and TRBJ2-7, with D perhaps matching TRBD1 (5 bases). The CDR3 is made up of 13 amino acids. The V end was cut by 2 bases, the J end by 6 bases, with 11 bases between. Germline V lookup: CDR1 MGHDK, CDR2 SYGVNS. Written as DNA, the CDR3 is TGTGCCAGCAGTGAACCAGGGTATGGCGAGCAGTACTTC. It specifies CASSEPGYGEQYF.

The genes are TRBV15 and TRBJ2-7, with D maybe TRBD1 (6 bases). V lost 1 base to trimming and J lost 3 bases, with 10 bases between them. The germline V gene has CDR1 LNHNV and CDR2 YYDKDF (reference sequence). The CDR3 has 14 amino acids. The CDR3 is CATSRAGTHYEQYF. CDR3 nucleotides: TGTGCCACCAGCAGAGCCGGGACACACTACGAGCAGTACTTC.

CDR3 bases: TGTGCCAGCAGCTTCTCGATGGGGGGTGCGACTGAAGCTTTCTTT. Amino acid sequence: CASSFSMGGATEAFF. The gene calls are TRBV7-9 and TRBJ1-1; D possibly corresponds to TRBD1 (5 bases). Per the germline V gene, CDR1 is SEHNR and CDR2 is FQNEAQ (reference sequence). V lost 3 bases, J lost 5 bases, and 16 bases lay in between. The CDR3 is 15 residues long. The full variable domain, with the rest looked up from reference TRBV7-9 and TRBJ1-1, is DTGVSQNPRHKITKRGQNVTFRCDPISEHNRLYWYRQTLGQGPEFLTYFQNEAQLEKSRLLSDRFSAERPKGSFSTLEIQRTEQGDSAMYLCASSFSMGGATEAFFGQGTRLTVV.

This chain joins TRBV20-1 and TRBJ2-5, with D perhaps matching TRBD1 (6 bases). CDR1 and CDR2 from the germline V gene are DFQATT and SNEGSKA (reference sequence). V was trimmed by 5 bases and J by 2 bases, leaving 15 bases between them. This CDR3 spans 14 amino acids. Written as DNA, the CDR3 is TGCAGTGCTCACCAGGGGAGTGGGCAAGAGACCCAGTACTTC. It is translated as CSAHQGSGQETQYF.

This chain uses TRBV11-3 with TRBJ2-3; the D is unclear. The CDR3 is made up of 14 amino acids. Germline loops: CDR1 SGHNT, CDR2 YENEEA. Between the trimmed V and J ends, which lost 1 base and 3 bases, there was a span of 8 bases. The CDR3 loop is CASSLARGTDTQYF. CDR3 bases: TGTGCCAGCAGCTTAGCCAGAGGAACAGATACGCAGTATTTT.

This chain connects TRBV30 to TRBJ1-4, with TRBD1 matching 7 bases. CDR3 length: 14 residues. Germline lookup yields CDR1 GTSNPN and CDR2 SVGIG (reference sequence). V lost 1 base, J lost 5 bases, and 4 bases stayed unmatched. The CDR3 DNA reads as TGTGCCTGGAGTGGGGGACAGTTGAATGAAAAACTGTTTTTT. It yields the protein CAWSGGQLNEKLFF.

The genes are TRBV19 and TRBJ2-3; D is unclear. Germline CDR1 LNHDA, CDR2 SQIVND (reference sequence). CDR3 length: 14 amino acids. Between the trimmed V and J ends, which lost 7 bases and 1 base, there was a span of 12 bases. CDR3 region: CASTPRGGTDTQYF. The CDR3 nucleotides read TGTGCCAGTACCCCCAGAGGCGGCACAGATACGCAGTATTTT.